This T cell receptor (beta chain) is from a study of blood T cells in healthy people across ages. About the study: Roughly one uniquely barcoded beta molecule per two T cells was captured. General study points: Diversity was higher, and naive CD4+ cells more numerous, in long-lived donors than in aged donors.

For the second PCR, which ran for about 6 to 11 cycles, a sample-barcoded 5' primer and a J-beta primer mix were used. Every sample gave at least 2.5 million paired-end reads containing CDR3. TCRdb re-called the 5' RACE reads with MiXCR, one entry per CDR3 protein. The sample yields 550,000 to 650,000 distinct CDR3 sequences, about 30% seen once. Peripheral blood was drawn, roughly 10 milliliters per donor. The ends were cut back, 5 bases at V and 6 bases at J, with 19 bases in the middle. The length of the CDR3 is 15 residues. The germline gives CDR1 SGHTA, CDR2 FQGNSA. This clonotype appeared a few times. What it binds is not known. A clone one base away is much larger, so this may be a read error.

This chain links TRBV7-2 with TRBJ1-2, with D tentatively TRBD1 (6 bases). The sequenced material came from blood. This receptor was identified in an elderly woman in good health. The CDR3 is CASSRRQQGRNGYTF. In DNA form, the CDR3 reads TGTGCCAGCAGCCGGAGACAACAGGGTCGTAATGGCTACACCTTC.